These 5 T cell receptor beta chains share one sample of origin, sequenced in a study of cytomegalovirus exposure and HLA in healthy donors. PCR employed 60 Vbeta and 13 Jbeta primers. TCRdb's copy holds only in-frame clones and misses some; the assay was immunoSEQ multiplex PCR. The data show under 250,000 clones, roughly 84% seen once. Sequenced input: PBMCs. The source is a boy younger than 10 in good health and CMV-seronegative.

This CDR3 is CASSLDGLAGGPSGETQYF. CDR3 sequence (DNA): TGTGCCAGCAGCTTAGATGGGCTAGCGGGAGGGCCCTCGGGAGAGACCCAGTACTTC. The chain recombines TRBV11-2 with TRBJ2-5; 12 bases map to TRBD2. Germline CDR1 reads SGHAT; CDR2 reads FQNNGV. V lost 0 bases, J lost 4 bases, and 12 bases stayed unmatched. This CDR3 is built from 19 residues.

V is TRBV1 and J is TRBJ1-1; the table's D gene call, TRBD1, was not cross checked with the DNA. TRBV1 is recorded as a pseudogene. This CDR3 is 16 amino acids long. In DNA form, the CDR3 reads TGCACCAGCAGCCTCATCCGTTTTGAAAGGGGCACTGAAGCTTTCTTT. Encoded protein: CTSSLIRFERGTEAFF.

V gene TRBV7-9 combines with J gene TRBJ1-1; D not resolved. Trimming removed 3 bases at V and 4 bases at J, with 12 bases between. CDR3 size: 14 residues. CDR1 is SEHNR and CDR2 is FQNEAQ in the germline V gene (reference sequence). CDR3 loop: CASSLGGLSTEAFF. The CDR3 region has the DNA TGTGCCAGCAGCTTGGGAGGGTTGTCCACTGAAGCTTTCTTT.

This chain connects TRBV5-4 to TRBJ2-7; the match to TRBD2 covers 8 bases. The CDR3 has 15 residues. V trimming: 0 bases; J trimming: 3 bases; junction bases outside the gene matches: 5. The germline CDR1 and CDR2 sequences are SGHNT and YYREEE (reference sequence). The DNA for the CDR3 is TGTGCCAGCAGCTTGGATCTAGCGGGTCACTACGAGCAGTACTTC. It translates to CASSLDLAGHYEQYF.

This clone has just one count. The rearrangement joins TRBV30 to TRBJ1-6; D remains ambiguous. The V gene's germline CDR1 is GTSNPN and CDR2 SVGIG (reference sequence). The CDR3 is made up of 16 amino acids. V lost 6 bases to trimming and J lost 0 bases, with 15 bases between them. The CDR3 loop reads CACLIGGSSYNSPLHF. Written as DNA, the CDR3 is TGTGCCTGTCTTATCGGCGGAAGCTCCTATAATTCACCCCTCCACTTT.